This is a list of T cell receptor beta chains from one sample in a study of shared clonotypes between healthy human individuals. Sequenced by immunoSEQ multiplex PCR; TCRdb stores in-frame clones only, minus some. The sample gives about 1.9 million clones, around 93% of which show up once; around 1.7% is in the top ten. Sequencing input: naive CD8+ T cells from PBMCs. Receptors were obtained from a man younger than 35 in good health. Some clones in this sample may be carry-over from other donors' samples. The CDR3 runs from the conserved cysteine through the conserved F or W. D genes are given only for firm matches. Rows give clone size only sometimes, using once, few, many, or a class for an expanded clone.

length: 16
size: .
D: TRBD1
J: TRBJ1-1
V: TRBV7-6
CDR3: CASSLGPTGGHTEAFF
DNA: TGTGCCAGCAGCTTGGGCCCGACAGGGGGACACACTGAAGCTTTCTTT

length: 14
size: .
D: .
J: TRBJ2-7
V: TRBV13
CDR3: CASSSPLEGYEQYF
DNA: TGTGCCAGCAGCTCCCCCCTAGAGGGTTACGAGCAGTACTTC

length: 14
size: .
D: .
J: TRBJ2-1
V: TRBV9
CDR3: CASSVAGSYHEQFF
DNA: TGTGCCAGCAGCGTAGCGGGTAGCTATCATGAGCAGTTCTTC

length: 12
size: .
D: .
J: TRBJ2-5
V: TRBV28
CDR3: CASSFSRETQYF
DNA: TGTGCCAGCAGTTTCTCCCGGGAGACCCAGTACTTC

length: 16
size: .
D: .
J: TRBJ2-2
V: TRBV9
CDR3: CASSEKGHANTGELFF
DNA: TGTGCCAGCAGCGAGAAGGGCCACGCGAACACCGGGGAGCTGTTTTTT

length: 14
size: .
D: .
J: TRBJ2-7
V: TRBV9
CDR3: CASSETGLPYEQYF
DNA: TGTGCCAGCAGCGAGACAGGTCTCCCCTACGAGCAGTACTTC

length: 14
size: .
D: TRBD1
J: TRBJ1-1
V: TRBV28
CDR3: CASSFLLITGEAFF
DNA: TGTGCCAGCAGTTTCCTTCTTATCACAGGGGAGGCTTTCTTT

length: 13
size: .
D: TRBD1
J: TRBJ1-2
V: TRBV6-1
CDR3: CASRGTGYYGYTF
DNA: TGTGCCAGCAGAGGGACAGGGTACTATGGCTACACCTTC

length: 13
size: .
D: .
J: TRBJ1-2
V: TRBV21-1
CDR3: CASSKRTDHGYTF
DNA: TGTGCCAGCAGCAAAAGGACAGACCATGGCTACACCTTC

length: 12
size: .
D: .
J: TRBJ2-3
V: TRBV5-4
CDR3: CASSLDRDTQYF
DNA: TGTGCCAGCAGCTTGGATAGAGATACGCAGTATTTT

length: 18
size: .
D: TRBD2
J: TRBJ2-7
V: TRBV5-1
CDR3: CASSLEGGRARSSYEQYF
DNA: TGCGCCAGCAGCTTGGAGGGCGGGAGGGCCAGATCCTCCTACGAGCAGTACTTC

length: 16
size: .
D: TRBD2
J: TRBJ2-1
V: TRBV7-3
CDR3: CASSLIGGSPSNEQFF
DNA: TGTGCCAGCAGCTTAATCGGCGGGAGCCCCTCCAATGAGCAGTTCTTC

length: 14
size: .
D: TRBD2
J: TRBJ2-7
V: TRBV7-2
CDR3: CASSSGLATYEQYF
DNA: TGTGCCAGCAGCTCGGGACTAGCGACCTACGAGCAGTACTTC

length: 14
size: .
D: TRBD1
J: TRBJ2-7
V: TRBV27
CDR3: CASSKGQGVYEQYF
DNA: TGTGCCAGCAGTAAGGGACAGGGGGTGTACGAGCAGTACTTC

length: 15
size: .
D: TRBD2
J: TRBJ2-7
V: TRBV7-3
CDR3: CASSLAGGGSYEQYF
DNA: TGTGCCAGCAGCCTAGCGGGAGGGGGCTCCTACGAGCAGTACTTC

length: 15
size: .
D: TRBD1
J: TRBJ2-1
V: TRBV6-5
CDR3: CASSYAGGTYNEQFF
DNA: TGTGCCAGCAGTTACGCAGGGGGTACCTACAATGAGCAGTTCTTC

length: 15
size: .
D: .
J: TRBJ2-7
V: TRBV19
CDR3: CASTDRTASSYEQYF
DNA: TGTGCCAGTACCGACCGGACAGCGAGCTCCTACGAGCAGTACTTC

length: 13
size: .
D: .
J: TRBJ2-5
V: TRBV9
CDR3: CASSVVPQETQYF
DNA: TGTGCCAGCAGCGTAGTTCCCCAAGAGACCCAGTACTTC

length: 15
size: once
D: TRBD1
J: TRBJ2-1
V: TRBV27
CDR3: CASSLDRAGPREQFF
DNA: TGTGCCAGCAGTTTAGACAGGGCAGGGCCTCGTGAGCAGTTCTTC

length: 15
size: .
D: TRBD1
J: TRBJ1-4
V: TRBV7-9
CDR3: CASSSNRDSNEKLFF
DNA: TGTGCCAGCAGCTCAAACCGGGACAGTAATGAAAAACTGTTTTTT

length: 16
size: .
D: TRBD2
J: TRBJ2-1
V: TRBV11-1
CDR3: CASSILAGSTHNEQFF
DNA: TGTGCCAGCAGCATACTAGCGGGGAGTACCCACAATGAGCAGTTCTTC

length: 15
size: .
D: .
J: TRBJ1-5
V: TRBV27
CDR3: CASSLRGVPNQPQHF
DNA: TGTGCCAGCAGTTTAAGGGGGGTTCCGAATCAGCCCCAGCATTTT

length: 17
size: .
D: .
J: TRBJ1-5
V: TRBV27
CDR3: CASSLTIGQAPSQPQHF
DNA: TGTGCCAGCAGTTTAACGATCGGCCAGGCCCCCAGTCAGCCCCAGCATTTT

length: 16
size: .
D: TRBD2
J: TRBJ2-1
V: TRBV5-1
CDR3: CASSPLALAGGDEQFF
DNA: TGCGCCAGCAGCCCATTAGCCCTAGCGGGGGGCGATGAGCAGTTCTTC

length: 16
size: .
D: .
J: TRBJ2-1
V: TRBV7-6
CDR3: CASSLVRVADYNEQFF
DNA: TGTGCCAGCAGCTTAGTCAGGGTAGCGGATTACAATGAGCAGTTCTTC

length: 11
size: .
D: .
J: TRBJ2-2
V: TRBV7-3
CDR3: CASRNTGELFF
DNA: TGTGCCAGCAGGAACACCGGGGAGCTGTTTTTT

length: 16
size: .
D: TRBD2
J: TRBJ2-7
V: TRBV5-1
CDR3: CASSPRLAGGLEEQYF
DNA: TGCGCCAGCAGCCCAAGACTAGCGGGAGGACTGGAGGAGCAGTACTTC

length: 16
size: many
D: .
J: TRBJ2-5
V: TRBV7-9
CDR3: CASSLGARQGHETQYF
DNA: TGTGCCAGCAGCTTAGGAGCTCGGCAGGGGCATGAGACCCAGTACTTC